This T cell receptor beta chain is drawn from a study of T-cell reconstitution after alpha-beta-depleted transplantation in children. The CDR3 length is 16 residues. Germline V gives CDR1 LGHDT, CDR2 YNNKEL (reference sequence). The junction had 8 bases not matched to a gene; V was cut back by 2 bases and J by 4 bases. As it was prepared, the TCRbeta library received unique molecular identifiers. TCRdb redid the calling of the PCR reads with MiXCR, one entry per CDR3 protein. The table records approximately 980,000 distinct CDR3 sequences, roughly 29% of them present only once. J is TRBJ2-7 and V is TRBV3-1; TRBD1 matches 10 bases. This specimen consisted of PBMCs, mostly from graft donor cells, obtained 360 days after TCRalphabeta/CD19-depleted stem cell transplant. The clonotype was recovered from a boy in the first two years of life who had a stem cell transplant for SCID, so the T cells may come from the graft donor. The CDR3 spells CASSQSRGQGNYEQYF. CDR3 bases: TGTGCCAGCAGCCAAAGTAGGGGACAGGGGAATTACGAGCAGTACTTC.